The rows below give T cell receptor beta chains drawn from one sample of a study of CD8+ T cells in alopecia areata. Sequencing was performed with immunoSEQ multiplex PCR; in TCRdb, only in-frame clones are kept and a portion is missing. Seen here are 190,000 or so clones, around 60% observed once, and the top ten hold 10% to 15%. Sequences were derived from CD8+ T cells sorted from blood, sampled at week 24, from a patient treated with tofacitinib. These receptors all stem from a human donor with alopecia areata. Each CDR3 is given with its conserved first and last residue. D genes are given only for firm matches. Clone size appears in some rows only: once, few, many, or a class for an expanded clone.

D: NA
size: NA
J: TRBJ1-2
V: TRBV23-1
CDR3: CASSHYGTARGYTF
DNA: TGCGCCAGCAGTCACTACGGGACCGCCCGGGGCTACACCTTC

D: TRBD1
size: few
J: TRBJ1-1
V: TRBV6-5
CDR3: CASSYSGQVGEAFF
DNA: TGTGCCAGCAGTTACTCCGGACAGGTCGGTGAAGCTTTCTTT

D: NA
size: few
J: TRBJ2-2
V: TRBV15
CDR3: CATSREGLGELFF
DNA: TGTGCCACCAGCAGAGAAGGGCTCGGGGAGCTGTTTTTT

D: TRBD2
size: NA
J: TRBJ2-1
V: TRBV29-1
CDR3: CSVGRRGGNEQFF
DNA: TGCAGCGTTGGACGGCGGGGGGGCAATGAGCAGTTCTTC

D: NA
size: NA
J: TRBJ2-7
V: TRBV9
CDR3: CASSGQVPNYEQYF
DNA: TGTGCCAGCAGCGGACAGGTTCCGAACTACGAGCAGTACTTC

D: NA
size: few
J: TRBJ2-7
V: TRBV4-1
CDR3: CASSQFLAEREYYEQYF
DNA: TGCGCCAGCAGCCAATTTTTAGCGGAAAGGGAATACTACGAGCAGTACTTC

D: TRBD1
size: NA
J: TRBJ1-6
V: TRBV30
CDR3: CAWDADRAYSPLHF
DNA: TGTGCCTGGGATGCGGACAGGGCCTACTCACCCCTCCACTTT

D: NA
size: NA
J: TRBJ1-4
V: TRBV2
CDR3: CATLGPEKLFF
DNA: TGTGCCACCCTTGGCCCCGAAAAACTGTTTTTT

D: NA
size: NA
J: TRBJ2-5
V: TRBV6-5
CDR3: CASRSVQGLGTQYF
DNA: TGTGCCAGCAGATCGGTCCAGGGACTCGGGACCCAGTACTTC

D: NA
size: once
J: TRBJ1-5
V: TRBV7-9
CDR3: CASSWSRDQPQHF
DNA: TGTGCCAGCAGCTGGAGCAGGGATCAGCCCCAGCATTTT

D: NA
size: NA
J: TRBJ1-3
V: TRBV29-1
CDR3: CSVQGGNTIYF
DNA: TGCAGCGTTCAGGGGGGAAACACCATATATTTT

D: NA
size: NA
J: TRBJ1-4
V: TRBV5-6
CDR3: CASSDGDTRLFF
DNA: TGTGCCAGCAGTGATGGGGATACTAGGCTGTTTTTT

D: NA
size: NA
J: TRBJ2-3
V: TRBV13
CDR3: CASSRGITDTQCF
DNA: TGTGCCAGCTCGCGAGGCATCACAGATACGCAGTGTTTT

D: NA
size: NA
J: TRBJ1-3
V: TRBV9
CDR3: CASSYSGNTIYF
DNA: TGTGCCAGCAGTTACTCTGGAAACACCATATATTTT

D: NA
size: NA
J: TRBJ1-3
V: TRBV19
CDR3: CASTLSGVTGNTIYF
DNA: TGTGCCAGTACCCTATCGGGGGTAACCGGAAACACCATATATTTT

D: NA
size: NA
J: TRBJ2-7
V: TRBV4-1
CDR3: CASSQAGVEQYF
DNA: TGCGCCAGCAGCCAAGCGGGGGTCGAGCAGTACTTC

D: NA
size: NA
J: TRBJ2-7
V: TRBV5-6
CDR3: CASSFSGQMRAEQYF
DNA: TGTGCCAGCAGCTTCTCGGGCCAAATGAGGGCCGAGCAGTACTTC

D: NA
size: NA
J: TRBJ1-5
V: TRBV5-6
CDR3: CASSSGVYKSNQPQHF
DNA: TGTGCCAGCAGCTCGGGAGTGTATAAGAGCAATCAGCCCCAGCATTTT

D: TRBD1
size: NA
J: TRBJ2-1
V: TRBV9
CDR3: CASTRWGTAYNEQFF
DNA: TGTGCCAGCACCCGTTGGGGGACAGCCTACAATGAGCAGTTCTTC

D: NA
size: few
J: TRBJ2-7
V: TRBV10-1
CDR3: CASSDKAYEQYF
DNA: TGCGCCAGCAGTGATAAAGCATACGAGCAGTACTTC

D: NA
size: NA
J: TRBJ2-1
V: TRBV10-3
CDR3: CAISVKSGTTGAEQFF
DNA: TGTGCCATCAGTGTAAAATCCGGGACGACCGGCGCTGAGCAGTTCTTC

D: TRBD2
size: once
J: TRBJ2-5
V: TRBV4-2
CDR3: CASSQAGGLETQYF
DNA: TGTGCCAGCAGCCAGGCGGGGGGGCTGGAGACCCAGTACTTC

D: NA
size: once
J: TRBJ1-2
V: TRBV5-4
CDR3: CASSQDPGPDYGYTF
DNA: TGTGCCAGCAGCCAAGACCCCGGACCAGACTATGGCTACACCTTC

D: NA
size: NA
J: TRBJ2-1
V: TRBV5-6
CDR3: CASSLVGGGAYNEQFF
DNA: TGTGCCAGCAGCTTGGTAGGAGGGGGGGCCTACAATGAGCAGTTCTTC

D: NA
size: few
J: TRBJ1-1
V: TRBV6-6
CDR3: CASSSTEAFF
DNA: TGTGCCAGCAGCTCGACAGAAGCTTTCTTT

D: NA
size: NA
J: TRBJ1-2
V: TRBV2
CDR3: CASTGGGWVYGYTF
DNA: TGTGCCAGCACCGGAGGAGGGTGGGTCTATGGCTACACCTTC

D: NA
size: NA
J: TRBJ2-7
V: TRBV4-1
CDR3: CASSQEGGAYEQYF
DNA: TGCGCCAGCAGCCAAGAAGGGGGAGCCTACGAGCAGTACTTC

D: NA
size: NA
J: TRBJ1-1
V: TRBV5-1
CDR3: CASSLSALGANEAFF
DNA: TGCGCCAGCAGCTTGTCCGCACTGGGGGCGAATGAAGCTTTCTTT

D: NA
size: NA
J: TRBJ1-5
V: TRBV12-5
CDR3: CASGFLTPQHF
DNA: TGTGCTAGTGGTTTTCTGACGCCCCAGCATTTT

D: NA
size: NA
J: TRBJ2-7
V: TRBV29-1
CDR3: CSVEGQGGTYEQYF
DNA: TGCAGCGTCGAAGGTCAGGGGGGGACCTACGAGCAGTACTTC

D: NA
size: NA
J: TRBJ1-5
V: TRBV6-4
CDR3: CASTRRLGTHQPQHF
DNA: TGTGCCAGCACCCGACGGTTAGGGACCCATCAGCCCCAGCATTTT

D: NA
size: NA
J: TRBJ1-1
V: TRBV9
CDR3: CASSPPGGGTEAFF
DNA: TGTGCCAGCAGCCCTCCTGGAGGGGGGACTGAAGCTTTCTTT

D: TRBD1
size: NA
J: TRBJ1-1
V: TRBV9
CDR3: CASSGDRGEAFF
DNA: TGTGCCAGCAGCGGAGACAGGGGCGAAGCTTTCTTT

D: NA
size: once
J: TRBJ2-1
V: TRBV30
CDR3: CAWSTYGALVGDEQFF
DNA: TGTGCCTGGAGTACTTACGGGGCCCTCGTGGGGGATGAGCAGTTCTTC

D: NA
size: NA
J: TRBJ1-1
V: TRBV6-5
CDR3: CASSYARGRSDTEAFF
DNA: TGTGCCAGCAGTTACGCCCGCGGCCGTTCCGACACTGAAGCTTTCTTT

D: NA
size: NA
J: TRBJ1-5
V: TRBV29-1
CDR3: CSVESEAPGQPQHF
DNA: TGCAGCGTTGAATCTGAGGCCCCAGGTCAGCCCCAGCATTTT

D: NA
size: NA
J: TRBJ2-3
V: TRBV7-8
CDR3: CASSLGLTDTQYF
DNA: TGTGCCAGCAGCTTAGGACTCACAGATACGCAGTATTTT

D: NA
size: NA
J: TRBJ2-3
V: TRBV5-1
CDR3: CASSESTDTQYF
DNA: TGCGCCAGCAGCGAAAGCACAGATACGCAGTATTTT

D: NA
size: NA
J: TRBJ2-2
V: TRBV5-6
CDR3: CASSLQAGELFF
DNA: TGTGCCAGCAGCTTACAGGCCGGGGAGCTGTTTTTT

D: NA
size: NA
J: TRBJ1-1
V: TRBV7-9
CDR3: CASSLELATNTEAFF
DNA: TGTGCCAGCAGCTTAGAATTGGCAACGAACACTGAAGCTTTCTTT

D: NA
size: NA
J: TRBJ2-7
V: TRBV5-1
CDR3: CASSLGLNYEQYF
DNA: TGCGCCAGCAGCCTGGGACTGAACTACGAGCAGTACTTC

D: TRBD1
size: NA
J: TRBJ1-1
V: TRBV5-6
CDR3: CASSIDRGNTEAFF
DNA: TGTGCCAGCAGCATCGACAGGGGGAACACTGAAGCTTTCTTT

D: NA
size: few
J: TRBJ2-7
V: TRBV7-9
CDR3: CASSAQVASYEQYF
DNA: TGTGCCAGCAGCGCACAGGTCGCCTCCTACGAGCAGTACTTC

D: TRBD1
size: few
J: TRBJ1-1
V: TRBV13
CDR3: CASSPGTGHEAFF
DNA: TGTGCCAGCAGCCCAGGGACAGGACATGAAGCTTTCTTT

D: NA
size: NA
J: TRBJ2-7
V: TRBV11-2
CDR3: CASSLVMAEQYF
DNA: TGTGCCAGCAGCTTAGTAATGGCAGAGCAGTACTTC